This passage covers 18 T cell receptor beta chains from one sample sequenced in a study of identical twins. TCRdb reprocessed the 5' RACE reads with MiXCR, giving one entry per CDR3 protein. Of about 200,000 distinct CDR3 sequences in the sample, approximately 15% are singletons; the top ten hold 40%. This sample also appeared in a second study, on T cells expressing NK-cell markers.

The sample was CD8+ T cells sorted from blood. These receptors were taken from a woman aged 18-29 years in good health.

The chain links TRBV12-3 or TRBV12-4 to TRBJ1-4; no firm D call. The CDR3 loop spans 14 amino acids. V was pared by 6 bases and J by 1 base, with 9 bases between. CDR3 sequence (DNA): TGTGCCAGCAGGCCTGGGAGAACTAATGAAAAACTGTTTTTT. As protein: CASRPGRTNEKLFF.

The CDR3 DNA sequence: TGCAGTGCTAGAGATCTCAAGCGGCCCTTCACAGATACGCAGTATTTT. Its protein product is CSARDLKRPFTDTQYF. The chain couples TRBV20-1 to TRBJ2-3, with D possibly TRBD2 on 5 matching bases. With 0 bases removed from V and 2 bases from J, the gap between germline ends came to 15 bases. This CDR3 has 16 residues. The germline CDR1 and CDR2 sequences are DFQATT and SNEGSKA (reference sequence).

The chain joins TRBV29-1 to TRBJ2-2, with TRBD2 matching 13 bases. The CDR3 totals 15 residues. Trimming at V came to 5 bases and at J to 5 bases, leaving 5 bases not matched to a gene. Germline V gives CDR1 SQVTM, CDR2 ANQGSEA. The CDR3 spells CSVPSLAGGTGELFF. The CDR3 nucleotides read TGCAGCGTTCCGTCACTAGCGGGAGGGACCGGGGAGCTGTTTTTT.

This clonotype occurred a few times. The rearrangement links TRBV7-9 to TRBJ2-5; a possible D gene is TRBD2 (5 bases). This CDR3 has 15 residues. Germline V CDR1 and CDR2: SEHNR, FQNEAQ (reference sequence). Trimming shortened V by 1 base and J by 3 bases, and 12 bases separated the two germline ends. The CDR3 DNA reads as TGTGCCAGCAGCTTAGAGAGTCGGGGTGAAGAGACCCAGTACTTC. It codes for CASSLESRGEETQYF.

This clonotype was counted a few times. This chain connects TRBV3-1 to TRBJ2-7; TRBD2 might be the D (5 bases). This CDR3 spans 13 amino acids. V was trimmed by 6 bases and J by 0 bases, leaving 9 bases between them. Germline loops: CDR1 LGHDT, CDR2 YNNKEL (reference sequence). In nucleotides, the CDR3 is TGTGCCAGCAGTCCGGGATACTCCTACGAGCAGTACTTC. It specifies CASSPGYSYEQYF.

This clonotype was picked up one time. This chain uses TRBV12-3 or TRBV12-4 with TRBJ2-1; D call uncertain. Between the trimmed V and J ends, which lost 8 bases and 3 bases, there was a span of 5 bases. This CDR3 contains 11 residues. CDR3 loop: CASGRYNEQFF. The CDR3 bases are TGTGCCAGCGGGCGCTACAATGAGCAGTTCTTC.

The DNA for the CDR3 is TGTGCCAGCAGCCTTAGCGGGGGGGCCCGCTACAATGAGCAGTTCTTC. As protein: CASSLSGGARYNEQFF. The chain uses TRBV6-1 and TRBJ2-1; 11 bases agree with TRBD2. This CDR3 spans 16 amino acids. With 6 bases clipped from V and 3 bases from J, the junction kept 7 bases outside the gene matches. CDR1 is MNHNS and CDR2 is SASEGT in the germline V gene.

CDR3 bases: TGCGCCAGCAGCCAAGAAGGAAGGGTCGGGGGTTTCTACGAGCAGTACTTC. Its protein is CASSQEGRVGGFYEQYF. V is TRBV4-3 and J is TRBJ2-7; maybe TRBD2 (6 bases). The CDR3 consists of 17 residues. Germline-derived CDR1 and CDR2 are LGHNA and YSLEER. Trimming stripped 0 bases from V and 3 bases from J, with 18 bases between.

The V gene is TRBV27, the J gene TRBJ2-7; D assignment may be TRBD1 or TRBD2 (6 bases each). The ends were cut back, 3 bases at V and 9 bases at J, with 24 bases in the middle. CDR1 is MNHEY and CDR2 is SMNVEV in the germline V gene (reference sequence). The CDR3 loop spans 16 amino acids. CDR3 loop: CASSLVFRGRASGQYF. CDR3 nucleotides: TGTGCCAGCAGTTTGGTCTTCCGGGGGCGCGCTTCCGGGCAGTACTTC.

CDR3 sequence: CASEDTLTDTQYF. The DNA of the CDR3 is TGTGCCAGCGAGGACACCCTCACAGATACGCAGTATTTT. The chain employs TRBV6-2 or TRBV6-3 and TRBJ2-3, with D maybe TRBD1 (5 bases). The V and J ends lost 8 bases and 2 bases respectively, with 11 bases between them. The CDR3 consists of 13 residues. Germline V CDR1 and CDR2: MNHEY, SVGEGT.

This chain uses TRBV27 with TRBJ1-2; tentatively, D is TRBD1 (6 bases). Germline assignment: CDR1 MNHEY and CDR2 SMNVEV (reference sequence). V was shortened by 5 bases and J by 3 bases, with 16 bases between the two germline ends. The CDR3 loop spans 15 amino acids. The CDR3 DNA is TGTGCCAGCAGTCCACGTGGGGGCCTGTACTATGGCTACACCTTC. Protein: CASSPRGGLYYGYTF.

The J gene is TRBJ1-6, the V gene TRBV21-1; no DNA check was done on the table's D call, TRBD1. TRBV21-1 is listed as a pseudogene. The CDR3 loop spans 17 amino acids. CDR3 in amino acids: CASSKEGGDRDNSPLHF. CDR3 sequence (DNA): TGTGCCAGCAGCAAAGAGGGGGGGGACAGAGATAATTCACCCCTCCACTTT.

This clonotype was seen more than once but under ten times. The CDR3 sequence is CSARAGEYYEQYF. The CDR3 bases are TGCAGTGCTAGGGCGGGGGAATACTACGAGCAGTACTTC. J is TRBJ2-7 and V is TRBV20-1; 7 nucleotides align to TRBD2. From germline, CDR1 is DFQATT and CDR2 SNEGSKA (reference sequence). The CDR3 has 13 amino acids. V trimming: 3 bases; J trimming: 3 bases; junction bases outside the gene matches: 5.

V and J are TRBV20-1 and TRBJ2-1; TRBD2 matches 8 bases. V lost 0 bases and J lost 9; bases outside the gene matches: 13. This CDR3 spans 16 amino acids. CDR1 DFQATT and CDR2 SNEGSKA come from the germline V gene (reference sequence). CDR3 sequence: CSARDGAGALFAEQFF. The CDR3 bases are TGCAGTGCTAGAGATGGAGCGGGGGCCCTTTTTGCTGAGCAGTTCTTC.

This clonotype was seen more than once but under ten times. The rearrangement links TRBV29-1 to TRBJ2-7; D unclear. The CDR3 is made up of 13 amino acids. The germline V and J ends were trimmed by 7 bases and 2 bases, with 15 bases remaining between them. Looked up from germline, CDR1 is SQVTM and CDR2 is ANQGSEA. This CDR3 reads CSAYSIETYEQYF. The DNA of the CDR3 is TGCAGCGCCTACTCGATCGAAACCTACGAGCAGTACTTC.

This clonotype was found a few times. The V and J genes are TRBV12-3 or TRBV12-4 and TRBJ2-7; 7 bases line up with TRBD1. V was pared by 5 bases and J by 2 bases, with 9 bases of the junction left unmatched. The CDR3 runs 15 residues. DNA of the CDR3: TGTGCCAGCAGTGACGCAGGACAGGCGACCTACGAGCAGTACTTC. Protein: CASSDAGQATYEQYF.

This clonotype was picked up a small number of times. V usage is TRBV27 and J usage is TRBJ2-7; 11 bases fit TRBD1. Germline V gene data show CDR1 as MNHEY and CDR2 as SMNVEV (reference sequence). CDR3 length: 13 amino acids. V shed 8 bases and J 3 bases; nucleotides not matched to a gene: 3. The CDR3 nucleotides read TGTGCCAGCTGGGGACAGGGGGACTACGAGCAGTACTTC. This codes for CASWGQGDYEQYF.

This clonotype came up a few times. The chain uses TRBV7-9 and TRBJ2-7; 10 bases align to TRBD1. CDR1 is SEHNR and CDR2 is FQNEAQ in the germline V gene (reference sequence). The CDR3 runs 15 residues. After removal of 5 bases from V and 3 bases from J, the junction contained 7 bases not matched to a gene. CDR3 in amino acids: CASSPRTGGIYEQYF. DNA of the CDR3: TGTGCCAGCAGCCCCAGGACAGGGGGAATCTACGAGCAGTACTTC.